This T cell receptor beta chain was recovered during a study of read filtering for tumor transcriptome and immune sequencing. Whole-study findings and limits: Without single-read clonotypes, shared clonotype proportions correlated more between IR-seq and RNA-seq. Compared with RNA-seq, IR-seq gave much higher clonotype depth and reliability.

Concerning this clonotype: Its target is unknown.

From about 400 ng of RNA, a library with molecular barcoded alpha/delta and beta/gamma adaptors was made. TCRdb used MiXCR to reprocess the reads, holding one entry per CDR3 protein. Seen here are roughly 60,000 distinct CDR3 sequences, 20% to 25% observed once, and the top ten hold about 18%. The CDR3 is 12 amino acids. V was shortened by 10 bases and J by 4 bases, with 10 bases between the two germline ends. The sample comprised a population of CD138-negative cells sorted from bone marrow. The receptor was derived from a donor at least 40 years old with multiple myeloma. This chain connects TRBV12-3 or TRBV12-4 to TRBJ2-2, with a weak D call TRBD2 (5 bases). Here the CDR3 DNA reads TGTGCCACCGGGGTTTTCACCGGGGAGCTGTTTTTT. Translating it yields CATGVFTGELFF.